This T cell receptor (beta chain) stems from a study of cytomegalovirus exposure and HLA in healthy donors. V trimming: 7 bases; J trimming: 3 bases; junction bases outside the gene matches: 8. The CDR3 loop spans 14 amino acids. Germline CDR1 is SQVTM and CDR2 is ANQGSEA. This clone turned up a few times. Its antigen is unidentified. Findings and caveats of the study: Across donors, presence/absence analyses took sequencing depth to be roughly uniform. A later look showed TCR association rates differing by HLA locus, highest for DRB1 and lowest for HLA-C. Common viral pathogens (according to a later analysis) appeared linked to several of the most significant clusters.

Vbeta (60) and Jbeta (13) primers were used in the PCR. Generated by immunoSEQ multiplex PCR, the TCRdb table keeps only in-frame clones and is missing some. The sample shows approximately 220,000 clones, almost 80% of them seen only once. This TCR was sampled from a male donor in good health and CMV-seronegative. The gene calls are TRBV29-1 and TRBJ2-3, with TRBD2 matching 9 bases. The sequenced material came from PBMCs. CDR3 in amino acids: CSGSSGDLTDTQYF. Written as DNA, the CDR3 is TGCAGCGGTTCTAGCGGGGATCTGACAGATACGCAGTATTTT.